This record covers a single T cell receptor (beta chain). The source of the sample is a study of shared clonotypes between healthy human individuals. Some clones are missing from TCRdb's copy, which holds only in-frame ones; the method was immunoSEQ multiplex PCR. The sample consists of over 400,000 clones, approximately 94% of them appearing once. The CDR3 runs to 15 residues. V was shortened by 0 bases and J by 7 bases, with 14 bases between the two germline ends. The germline CDR1 and CDR2 sequences are SGHRS and YFSETQ. The V call is TRBV5-1, the J call TRBJ2-1; D unclear. The sequenced sample consisted of naive CD4+ T cells sorted from blood. Subset described: CD45RA+ positively selected. The sequence came from a woman aged 30 to 39 in good health. The DNA of the CDR3 is TGCGCCAGCAGCTTGGCGGTAGCCCAAGGGAATGAGCAGTTCTTC. Protein product: CASSLAVAQGNEQFF.